This T cell receptor (beta chain) is from a study of T cells after yellow fever vaccination. V was pared by 4 bases and J by 1 base, with 7 bases between. This CDR3 comprises 13 residues. Germline-derived CDR1 and CDR2 are MNHNY and SVGAGI (reference sequence). This clonotype was recorded at least ten times. Its antigen is undetermined. Findings and caveats of the study: The booster saw the reappearance of most primary-vaccination clones (about 95% CD4, around 88% CD8).

TCRdb re-derived calls from the 5' RACE reads in MiXCR, one entry per CDR3 protein. The repertoire holds some 350,000 distinct CDR3 sequences, 6.2% seen once, with approximately 15% in the top ten. The receptor was isolated from a man aged 25 to 40 who received the YFV17D yellow fever vaccine. The genes are TRBV6-6 and TRBJ1-1; the D is unclear. Sequencing was performed on PBMCs, taken 5 days after the yellow fever booster vaccination. CDR3: CASSLDGNTEAFF. The CDR3 DNA is TGTGCCAGCAGTTTAGACGGGAACACTGAAGCTTTCTTT.